What follows is one TCR beta chain and its context. The sample originates from a study of CD8+ T cells in alopecia areata. RNA was isolated and reverse transcribed to cDNA, the sequencing template. Sequencing was performed with immunoSEQ multiplex PCR; in TCRdb, only in-frame clones are kept and a portion is missing. The table records 120,000 to 150,000 clones, 80% to 90% of them present only once. CDR1 MNHEY and CDR2 SVGAGI come from the germline V gene. This CDR3 contains 13 residues. V dropped 6 bases and J dropped 1 base, with 9 bases sitting between them. The receptor was derived from a human donor with alopecia areata. This specimen consisted of CD8+ T cells sorted from blood, obtained at week 0. The rearrangement joins TRBV6-5 to TRBJ1-1; no definite D call. CDR3 sequence (DNA): TGTGCCAGCAGCTCCCCAGGGAACACTGAAGCTTTCTTT. Residues: CASSSPGNTEAFF.